The clone carrying this TCR beta chain was observed many times. Its antigen is undetermined. This sample was included in a study of regulatory T cells in long-lasting Graves disease. Broader study findings: The TCR repertoire of persistent Graves' patients was less diverse than that of newly diagnosed ones.

This sample's time point: newly diagnosed GD, antithyroid drugs for less than 3 months. The TCR library was prepared using RNA isolated from PBMCs. Library construction for TCR beta used iRepertoire HTBI primers and Arm-PCR of CDR3 regions. TCRdb passed the multiplex PCR reads through MiXCR, listing each CDR3 protein once. In the table there are around 250,000 distinct CDR3 sequences, under 20% of which are singletons. The length of the CDR3 is 12 residues. CDR1 and CDR2 (germline): LNHDA, SQIVND (reference sequence). V lost 10 bases, J lost 5 bases, and 6 bases stayed unmatched. The sample was also linked to a second study, of T cells in Graves' hyperthyroidism and ophthalmopathy. That work contributes: Stable Graves' hyperthyroidism denoted no ophthalmopathy progression over 18 months. Most thyroid clonotypes expanded above 0.001 were also detected in blood. Using 13 V-J features, a model discriminated ophthalmopathy from stable hyperthyroidism.

This chain connects TRBV19 to TRBJ1-1; TRBD1 agrees at 8 bases. The source was peripheral blood mononuclear cells (PBMCs), collected at new diagnosis, from a patient treated with antithyroid drugs. This receptor was taken from a woman in her twenties or thirties with Graves disease. For the CDR3, the DNA is TGTGCCATATCCAGGGGGCAGACTGAAGCTTTCTTT. Residues: CAISRGQTEAFF.